These 21 T cell receptor beta chains were all obtained from the same sample, sequenced in a study of cytomegalovirus exposure and HLA in healthy donors. The PCR had 60 Vbeta and 13 Jbeta primers. Produced via immunoSEQ multiplex PCR; TCRdb's table is partial and in-frame only. The sample records around 170,000 clones, 60% to 85% being singletons. The sample consisted of PBMCs. Every receptor here comes from a man between 18 and 29 years old in good health and CMV-seronegative.

The rearrangement uses TRBV19 and TRBJ1-1; D is undetermined. V was shortened by 4 bases and J by 4 bases, with 10 bases between the two germline ends. The CDR3 loop spans 13 amino acids. Germline lookup yields CDR1 LNHDA and CDR2 SQIVND (reference sequence). The CDR3, as DNA: TGTGCCAGTAGTAACTCGGGAGGCACTGAAGCTTTCTTT. This codes for CASSNSGGTEAFF.

The chain joins TRBV6-1 to TRBJ2-7; 8 bases align to TRBD1. The CDR3 covers 17 residues. V was clipped by 0 bases and J by 4 bases; unmatched bases: 11. Germline CDR1 reads MNHNS; CDR2 reads SASEGT. The CDR3 bases are TGTGCCAGCAGTGAAGCTAGGACAGGGACCCTCCCTTACGAGCAGTACTTC. Translating gives CASSEARTGTLPYEQYF.

The gene calls are TRBV18 and TRBJ1-1, with TRBD1 as a possible D gene (5 bases). V was pared by 0 bases and J by 2 bases, with 7 bases between. The CDR3 loop spans 14 amino acids. CDR1 is KGHSH and CDR2 is LQKENI in the germline V gene. The CDR3 nucleotides read TGTGCCAGCTCACCACCAGGGGCCAACACTGAAGCTTTCTTT. Translation gives CASSPPGANTEAFF.

V and J are TRBV15 and TRBJ2-1; TRBD1 matches 8 bases. Germline-derived CDR1 and CDR2 are LNHNV and YYDKDF (reference sequence). This CDR3 has 13 amino acids. J was trimmed by 5 bases and V by 9 bases; bases with no gene match: 6. CDR3 protein: CATRQGNHNEQFF. For the CDR3, the DNA is TGTGCCACGCGACAGGGGAATCACAATGAGCAGTTCTTC.

V gene TRBV7-3 combines with J gene TRBJ2-1; the match to TRBD2 covers 8 bases. Germline V CDR1 and CDR2: SGHTA, FQGTGA. V was clipped by 5 bases and J by 7 bases; unmatched bases: 7. The CDR3 loop spans 14 amino acids. As DNA, the CDR3 is TGTGCCAGCAGCCCGGGAGGGAGGGGGAATGAGCAGTTCTTC. Translation gives CASSPGGRGNEQFF.

This clone occurred a few times. CDR3 loop: CASRVGGQGGEAFF. Here the CDR3 DNA reads TGTGCCAGCAGAGTTGGGGGACAGGGAGGTGAAGCTTTCTTT. The genes are TRBV6-1 and TRBJ1-1; 9 bases match TRBD1. CDR1 MNHNS and CDR2 SASEGT come from the germline V gene. CDR3 length: 14 residues. V dropped 6 bases and J dropped 7; count of bases not matched to a gene: 9.

J is TRBJ2-3 and V is TRBV7-3, with D possibly matching TRBD2 (5 bases). V was shortened by 1 base and J by 4 bases, with 15 bases between the two germline ends. CDR3 length: 16 amino acids. The V gene's germline CDR1 is SGHTA and CDR2 FQGTGA. CDR3 residues: CASSLSAPGNADTQYF. Written as DNA, the CDR3 is TGTGCCAGCAGCTTAAGTGCCCCGGGAAACGCAGATACGCAGTATTTT.

The chain recombines TRBV27 with TRBJ1-1, with 8 positions matching TRBD1. The CDR3 totals 13 residues. CDR1 MNHEY and CDR2 SMNVEV come from the germline V gene (reference sequence). V shed 10 bases, J shed 3 bases, and the junction held 7 bases outside the gene matches. The CDR3 spells CATAGTGYTEAFF. CDR3 coding DNA: TGTGCCACGGCCGGGACAGGCTACACTGAAGCTTTCTTT.

This clone was seen a handful of times. This chain uses TRBV2 with TRBJ1-1; D remains unclear. CDR1 and CDR2 from the germline V gene are SNHLY and FYNNEI. CDR3 size: 13 residues. V was shortened by 6 bases and J by 1 base, with 9 bases between the two germline ends. CDR3 loop: CASSQDWNTEAFF. CDR3 DNA: TGTGCCAGCAGCCAAGACTGGAACACTGAAGCTTTCTTT.

This clone was seen only a few times. The CDR3 coding sequence is TGTGCCAGCAGGAGGGCCCCTGAAGCTTTCTTT. It encodes CASRRAPEAFF. The chain combines TRBV7-9 with TRBJ1-1; D call uncertain. This CDR3 has 11 residues. The V and J ends lost 6 bases and 6 bases respectively, with 8 bases between them. Germline CDR1 is SEHNR and CDR2 is FQNEAQ (reference sequence).

The V and J genes are TRBV14 and TRBJ2-1; TRBD2 matches at 11 bases. Trimming at V came to 1 base and at J to 0 bases, leaving 14 bases not matched to a gene. The germline V gene has CDR1 SGHDN and CDR2 FVKESK. The CDR3 length is 21 residues. The CDR3 is CASSQGDVGLAALSSYNEQFF. The CDR3 coding sequence is TGTGCCAGCAGCCAAGGTGACGTGGGACTAGCGGCTCTGAGCTCCTACAATGAGCAGTTCTTC.

The chain uses TRBV7-9 and TRBJ1-6, with 8 nucleotides matching TRBD1. This CDR3 contains 12 residues. The germline V gene encodes CDR1 SEHNR and CDR2 FQNEAQ (reference sequence). Trimming removed 5 bases from V and 9 bases from J; junction bases left unmatched: 0. CDR3 sequence: CASSTGGSPLHF. DNA for the CDR3: TGTGCCAGCAGCACAGGGGGTTCACCCCTCCACTTT.

The chain uses TRBV21-1 and TRBJ1-2; TRBD1 is the table's D call, not checked against the DNA. TRBV21-1 is recorded as a pseudogene. CDR3 length: 16 residues. The CDR3 DNA sequence: TGTGCCAGCAGCAAAGCGCTTTCACAGACAATCTATGGCTACACCTTC. Protein sequence: CASSKALSQTIYGYTF.

This chain links TRBV2 with TRBJ2-2; 13 bases align to TRBD2. This CDR3 spans 19 amino acids. J lost 0 bases, V lost 8 bases, and 12 bases had no gene match. Germline CDR1 reads SNHLY; CDR2 reads FYNNEI. CDR3 sequence (DNA): TGTGCCAGCGAAGGACTAGCGGGAGTCCCGTTCGCGAACACCGGGGAGCTGTTTTTT. Translation: CASEGLAGVPFANTGELFF.

The chain is built from TRBV5-1 and TRBJ2-7; 9 bases align to TRBD2. Germline assignment: CDR1 SGHRS and CDR2 YFSETQ. V dropped 4 bases and J dropped 6; count of bases not matched to a gene: 8. The CDR3 sequence is 14 residues long. CDR3 protein: CASSAVRRGGEQYF. Written as DNA, the CDR3 is TGCGCCAGCAGCGCCGTAAGGCGGGGGGGCGAGCAGTACTTC.

This sequence joins TRBV27 and TRBJ2-1; a possible D gene is TRBD2 (6 bases). Trimming removed 0 bases from V and 8 bases from J, with 14 bases in between. The germline V gene encodes CDR1 MNHEY and CDR2 SMNVEV (reference sequence). The CDR3 has 15 residues. CDR3 in amino acids: CASSLSPSGRDEQFF. The CDR3 bases are TGTGCCAGCAGTTTATCCCCCAGCGGGCGAGATGAGCAGTTCTTC.

This chain joins TRBV18 and TRBJ2-7; 8 nucleotides line up with TRBD1. CDR1 and CDR2 (germline): KGHSH, LQKENI. V trimming: 4 bases; J trimming: 5 bases; junction bases outside the gene matches: 7. The CDR3 length is 14 residues. Here the CDR3 reads CASSLRQGRDEQYF. DNA for the CDR3: TGTGCCAGCTCACTCCGACAGGGGCGCGACGAGCAGTACTTC.

The chain joins TRBV27 to TRBJ2-3; 8 nucleotides line up with TRBD2. J was trimmed by 4 bases and V by 2 bases; bases with no gene match: 11. The CDR3 totals 17 residues. The germline CDR1 and CDR2 sequences are MNHEY and SMNVEV (reference sequence). CDR3 residues: CASSLTQGPGRADTQYF. The DNA for the CDR3 is TGTGCCAGCAGTTTAACCCAGGGGCCCGGGAGGGCAGATACGCAGTATTTT.

The chain recombines TRBV7-9 with TRBJ2-3, with D maybe TRBD1 (6 bases). CDR3 length equals 14 residues. Germline V CDR1 and CDR2: SEHNR, FQNEAQ (reference sequence). Trimming took 1 base from V and 10 from J, leaving 15 bases between them. The CDR3 loop is CASSLGAGAVAQYF. CDR3 in DNA: TGTGCCAGCAGCTTAGGCGCAGGGGCAGTGGCGCAGTATTTT. Full variable domain (outside the CDR3, taken from reference TRBV7-9 and TRBJ2-3): DTGVSQNPRHKITKRGQNVTFRCDPISEHNRLYWYRQTLGQGPEFLTYFQNEAQLEKSRLLSDRFSAERPKGSFSTLEIQRTEQGDSAMYLCASSLGAGAVAQYFGPGTRLTVL.

This rearrangement joins TRBV7-3 to TRBJ2-7; D possibly corresponds to TRBD2 (7 bases). The V and J ends lost 5 bases and 1 base respectively, with 24 bases between them. The germline V gene has CDR1 SGHTA and CDR2 FQGTGA. This CDR3 spans 18 amino acids. In nucleotides, the CDR3 is TGTGCCAGCAGCGTCAGGGGTGGCGGGGGCCGGGGGTCCTACGAGCAGTACTTC. Protein: CASSVRGGGGRGSYEQYF.

The chain uses TRBV7-8 and TRBJ2-3, with a weak D call TRBD1 (6 bases). The ends were cut back, 0 bases at V and 2 bases at J, with 18 bases in the middle. Germline V gives CDR1 SGHVS, CDR2 FQNEAQ. This CDR3 has 18 amino acids. CDR3 amino acids: CASSLATPGTSYTDTQYF. In nucleotides, the CDR3 is TGTGCCAGCAGCTTAGCGACCCCCGGGACATCTTACACAGATACGCAGTATTTT.